This TCR beta chain was observed in a study of blood T cell repertoires in COVID-19. About the research overall: Sites in the United States, Italy and Spain provided acute and convalescent COVID-19 samples.

Per the study methods: Using reference gene primer amplification, nucleated cell counts were estimated. Some clones are missing from TCRdb's copy, which holds only in-frame ones; the method was immunoSEQ multiplex PCR. The V and J calls and clone size come from that table; D and trimming were worked out from the DNA. The sample holds 400,000 to 450,000 clones; around nine tenths are singletons and the top ten take around 0.92%. There are 15 residues in the CDR3. In germline, CDR1 is LGHNT, CDR2 FRNRAP. Trimming removed 6 bases from V and 6 bases from J, with 18 bases in between. The V and J genes are TRBV12-5 and TRBJ2-1, with a weak D call TRBD2 (5 bases). Material: peripheral blood. This clonotype was sampled from a man aged 18 to 30 with COVID-19, enrolled during active disease. CDR3 sequence: CASGPGRLTPNEQFF. The CDR3 coding sequence is TGTGCTAGTGGCCCTGGCCGACTAACACCCAATGAGCAGTTCTTC.